Following are 4 T cell receptor beta chains from one sample sequenced in a study of blood T cell repertoires in COVID-19. Assay used: immunoSEQ multiplex PCR; TCRdb lists only in-frame clones, some missing. Altogether 200,000 or so clones are present, 86% being singletons, with the ten largest covering under 4%. The sequenced sample consisted of PBMCs or T cells enriched from blood (not recorded which). The receptors here all came from a woman in her forties with acute COVID-19.

The genes are TRBV11-3 and TRBJ2-1; tentatively, D is TRBD1 (6 bases). The ends were cut back, 4 bases at V and 1 base at J, with 20 bases in the middle. This CDR3 is 18 amino acids long. Germline V gives CDR1 SGHNT, CDR2 YENEEA. DNA for the CDR3: TGTGCCAGCAGCTCCACGGGATGGGGCAGGGGTTCCTACAATGAGCAGTTCTTC. Its translation: CASSSTGWGRGSYNEQFF.

CDR3 amino acids: CASAQVRTDTQYF. The CDR3 nucleotides are TGTGCCAGCGCTCAGGTCCGCACAGATACGCAGTATTTT. The chain employs TRBV7-6 and TRBJ2-3, with D unclear. This CDR3 has 13 amino acids. The V end was cut by 8 bases, the J end by 1 base, with 10 bases between. CDR1 is SGHVS and CDR2 is FNYEAQ in the germline V gene.

The chain carries TRBV7-2 and TRBJ1-2, with 9 nucleotides matching TRBD1. Trimming cost V 8 bases and J 12 bases; bases outside gene matches: 16. CDR3 length: 14 amino acids. The V gene's germline CDR1 is SGHTA and CDR2 FQGNSA. The CDR3 DNA follows: TGTGCCAGCCACAACCCGGGACAGGGTAAAGAAGACACCTTC. Protein: CASHNPGQGKEDTF.

This chain connects TRBV28 to TRBJ2-1; weak D call: TRBD1 (6 bases). From germline, CDR1 is MDHEN and CDR2 SYDVKM. V was cut by 3 bases and J by 4 bases, with 7 bases left in between. The CDR3 has 13 amino acids. The CDR3 spells CASSFQGYNEQFF. DNA of the CDR3: TGTGCCAGCAGTTTTCAGGGGTACAATGAGCAGTTCTTC.